This T cell receptor beta chain originates from a study of vaccination and CD4 T cells after COVID-19. Points on this clonotype: Its antigen remains unknown. One end of the junction fails to match germline, which may point to a read error.

An Oncomine TCR Beta short-read assay was used to sequence the DNA from cultured CD4+ T cells. MiXCR, run by TCRdb on the PCR reads, gives a single entry per CDR3 protein. The data contain some 16,000 distinct CDR3 sequences, approximately 47% of them seen just once; the ten biggest clones take up approximately 13%. Looked up from germline, CDR1 is SGHVS and CDR2 is FNYEAQ. The CDR3 is 15 amino acids. Specified treatment: approximately nine-day PBMC culture with coronavirus spike peptide pools or control peptides (ViraFEST assay). Sequencing was carried out using CD4+ T cells from blood, cultured in vitro. This TCR came from a human donor who had recovered from COVID-19. The rearrangement joins TRBV7-6 to TRBJ2-1, with D unclear. The CDR3 here is CASSLRQVSYNEQFF. The CDR3 DNA follows: TGTGCTAGCAGCTTAAGGCAGGTCAGCTACAATGAGCAGTTCTTC. The whole variable domain, remainder taken from reference TRBV7-6 and TRBJ2-1, is GAGVSQSPRYKVTKRGQDVALRCDPISGHVSLYWYRQALGQGPEFLTYFNYEAQQDKSGLPNDRFSAERPEGSISTLTIQRTEQRDSAMYRCASSLRQVSYNEQFFGPGTRLTVL.